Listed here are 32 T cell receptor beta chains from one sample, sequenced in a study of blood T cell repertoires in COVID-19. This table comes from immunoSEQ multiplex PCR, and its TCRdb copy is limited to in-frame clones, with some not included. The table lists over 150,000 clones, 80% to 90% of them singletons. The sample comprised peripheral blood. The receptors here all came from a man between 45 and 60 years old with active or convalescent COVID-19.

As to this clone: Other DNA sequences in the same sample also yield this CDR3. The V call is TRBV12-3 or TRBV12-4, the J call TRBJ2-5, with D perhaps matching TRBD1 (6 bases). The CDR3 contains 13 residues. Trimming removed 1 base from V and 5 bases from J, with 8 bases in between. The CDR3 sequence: CASSLGGQETQYF. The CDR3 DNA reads TGTGCCAGCAGTTTAGGGGGGCAGGAGACCCAGTACTTC.

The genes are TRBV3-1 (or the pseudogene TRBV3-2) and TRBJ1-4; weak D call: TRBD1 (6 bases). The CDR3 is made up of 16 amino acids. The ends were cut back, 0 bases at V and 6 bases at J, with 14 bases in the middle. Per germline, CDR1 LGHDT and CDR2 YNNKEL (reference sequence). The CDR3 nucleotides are TGTGCCAGCAGCCAAGATTCTCAGGGGAGAGATGAAAAACTGTTTTTT. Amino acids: CASSQDSQGRDEKLFF.

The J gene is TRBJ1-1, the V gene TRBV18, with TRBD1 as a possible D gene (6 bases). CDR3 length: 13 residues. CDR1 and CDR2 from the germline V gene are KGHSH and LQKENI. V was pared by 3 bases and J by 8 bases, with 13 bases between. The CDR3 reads CASSPGAGPEAFF. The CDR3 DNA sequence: TGTGCCAGCTCACCGGGGGCAGGCCCCGAAGCTTTCTTT.

The CDR3: CSVGDRGETNYGYTF. The CDR3 DNA reads TGCAGCGTAGGGGACAGGGGAGAAACTAACTATGGCTACACCTTC. This chain uses TRBV29-1 with TRBJ1-2, with 10 positions matching TRBD1. Germline CDR1 SQVTM, CDR2 ANQGSEA. J gave up 0 bases and V 6 bases, and 7 bases lay outside the gene matches. CDR3 size: 15 residues.

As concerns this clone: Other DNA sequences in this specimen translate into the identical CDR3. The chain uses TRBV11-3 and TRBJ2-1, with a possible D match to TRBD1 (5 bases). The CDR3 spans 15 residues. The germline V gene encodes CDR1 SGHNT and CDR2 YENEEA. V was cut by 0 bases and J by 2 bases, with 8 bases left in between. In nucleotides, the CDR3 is TGTGCCAGCAGCTTAGATCCAGGGACCTACAATGAGCAGTTCTTC. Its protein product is CASSLDPGTYNEQFF. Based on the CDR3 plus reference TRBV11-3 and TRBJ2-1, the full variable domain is EAGVVQSPRYKIIEKKQPVAFWCNPISGHNTLYWYLQNLGQGPELLIRYENEEAVDDSQLPKDRFSAERLKGVDSTLKIQPAELGDSAVYLCASSLDPGTYNEQFFGPGTRLTVL.

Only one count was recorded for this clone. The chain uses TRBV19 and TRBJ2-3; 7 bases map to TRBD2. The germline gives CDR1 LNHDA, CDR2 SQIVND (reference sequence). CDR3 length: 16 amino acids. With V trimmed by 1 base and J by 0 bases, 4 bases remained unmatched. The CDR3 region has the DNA TGTGCCAGTAGTATAGTCTGGCGGGAGAGCACAGATACGCAGTATTTT. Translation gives CASSIVWRESTDTQYF. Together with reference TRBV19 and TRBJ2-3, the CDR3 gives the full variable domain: DGGITQSPKYLFRKEGQNVTLSCEQNLNHDAMYWYRQDPGQGLRLIYYSQIVNDFQKGDIAEGYSVSREKKESFPLTVTSAQKNPTAFYLCASSIVWRESTDTQYFGPGTRLTVL.

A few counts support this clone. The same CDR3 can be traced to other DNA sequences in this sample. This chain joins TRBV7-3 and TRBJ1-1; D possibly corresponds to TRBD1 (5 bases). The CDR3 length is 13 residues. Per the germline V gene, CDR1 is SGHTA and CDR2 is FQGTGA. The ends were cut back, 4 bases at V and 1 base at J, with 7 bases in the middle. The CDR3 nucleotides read TGTGCCAGCAGCTCCGACAGGAACACTGAAGCTTTCTTT. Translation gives CASSSDRNTEAFF.

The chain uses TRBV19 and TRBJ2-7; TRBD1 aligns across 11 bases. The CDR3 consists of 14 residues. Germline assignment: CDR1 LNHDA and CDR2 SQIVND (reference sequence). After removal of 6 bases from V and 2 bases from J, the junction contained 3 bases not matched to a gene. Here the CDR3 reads CASRAGQGAYEQYF. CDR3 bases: TGTGCCAGTAGGGCGGGACAGGGGGCCTACGAGCAGTACTTC.

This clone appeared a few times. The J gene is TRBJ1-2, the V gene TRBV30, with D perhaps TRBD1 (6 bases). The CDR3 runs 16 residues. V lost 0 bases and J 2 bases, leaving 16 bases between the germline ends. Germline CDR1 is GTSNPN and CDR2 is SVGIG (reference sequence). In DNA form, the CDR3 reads TGTGCCTGGAGTGTGGCTGGGGGGGGCAGGAACTATGGCTACACCTTC. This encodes CAWSVAGGGRNYGYTF.

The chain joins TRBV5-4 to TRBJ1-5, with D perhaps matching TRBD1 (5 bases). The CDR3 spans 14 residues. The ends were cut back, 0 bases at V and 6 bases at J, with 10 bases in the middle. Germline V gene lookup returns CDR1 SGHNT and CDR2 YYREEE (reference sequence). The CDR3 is CASSLGGQGQPQHF. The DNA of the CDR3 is TGTGCCAGCAGCTTGGGTGGCCAGGGTCAGCCCCAGCATTTT.

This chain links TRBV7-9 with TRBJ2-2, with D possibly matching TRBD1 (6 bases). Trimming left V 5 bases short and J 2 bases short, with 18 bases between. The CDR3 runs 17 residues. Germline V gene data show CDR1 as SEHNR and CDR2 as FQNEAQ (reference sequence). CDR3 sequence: CASSPPPNRANTGELFF. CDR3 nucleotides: TGTGCCAGCAGCCCACCCCCCAACAGGGCTAACACCGGGGAGCTGTTTTTT.

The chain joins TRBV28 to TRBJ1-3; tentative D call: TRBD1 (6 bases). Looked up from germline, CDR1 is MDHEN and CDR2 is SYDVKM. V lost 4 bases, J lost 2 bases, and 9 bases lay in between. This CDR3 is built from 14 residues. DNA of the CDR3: TGTGCCAGCAGTTCTCCAGGGGCTGGAAACACCATATATTTT. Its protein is CASSSPGAGNTIYF.

The CDR3 region has the DNA TGTGCCAGTAGTACTCACCAGACAGGGGATGAGACCCAGTACTTC. Translated, it gives CASSTHQTGDETQYF. J is TRBJ2-5 and V is TRBV19; 8 positions agree with TRBD1. This CDR3 comprises 15 residues. From germline, CDR1 is LNHDA and CDR2 SQIVND (reference sequence). V shed 4 bases and J 5 bases; nucleotides not matched to a gene: 9. Combining the CDR3 with reference TRBV19 and TRBJ2-5 gives the whole variable domain DGGITQSPKYLFRKEGQNVTLSCEQNLNHDAMYWYRQDPGQGLRLIYYSQIVNDFQKGDIAEGYSVSREKKESFPLTVTSAQKNPTAFYLCASSTHQTGDETQYFGPGTRLLVL.

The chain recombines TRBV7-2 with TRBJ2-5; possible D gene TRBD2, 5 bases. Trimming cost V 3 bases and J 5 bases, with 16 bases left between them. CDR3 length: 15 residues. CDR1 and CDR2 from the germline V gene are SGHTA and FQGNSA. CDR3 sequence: CASSFSRSGGETQYF. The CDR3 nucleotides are TGTGCCAGCAGCTTCAGTAGGTCAGGCGGGGAGACCCAGTACTTC.

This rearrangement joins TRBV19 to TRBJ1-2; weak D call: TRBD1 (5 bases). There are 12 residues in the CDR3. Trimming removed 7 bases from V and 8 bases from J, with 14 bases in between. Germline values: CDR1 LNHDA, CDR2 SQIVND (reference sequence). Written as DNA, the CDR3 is TGTGCCAGTACATCTCAGGGCTCCGGCTACACCTTC. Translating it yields CASTSQGSGYTF.

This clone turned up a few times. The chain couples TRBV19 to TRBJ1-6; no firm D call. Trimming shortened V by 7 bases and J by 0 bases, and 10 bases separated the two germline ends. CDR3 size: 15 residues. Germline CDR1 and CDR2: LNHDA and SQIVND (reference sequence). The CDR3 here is CASTREGSYNSPLHF. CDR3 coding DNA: TGTGCCAGTACCCGGGAAGGCTCCTATAATTCACCCCTCCACTTT.

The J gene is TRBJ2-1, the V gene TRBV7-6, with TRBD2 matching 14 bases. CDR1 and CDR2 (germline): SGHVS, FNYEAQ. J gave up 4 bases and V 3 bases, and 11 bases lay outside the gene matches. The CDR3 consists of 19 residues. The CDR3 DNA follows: TGTGCCAGCAGCTTGACGCGGACTAGCGGGGGGTCGGTGTACAATGAGCAGTTCTTC. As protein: CASSLTRTSGGSVYNEQFF.

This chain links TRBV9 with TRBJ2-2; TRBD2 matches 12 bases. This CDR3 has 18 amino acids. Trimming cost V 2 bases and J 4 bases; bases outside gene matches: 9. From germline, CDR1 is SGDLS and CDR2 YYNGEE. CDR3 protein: CASSVRLAGVSGTGELFF. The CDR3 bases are TGTGCCAGCAGCGTTCGACTAGCGGGAGTTTCGGGCACCGGGGAGCTGTTTTTT.

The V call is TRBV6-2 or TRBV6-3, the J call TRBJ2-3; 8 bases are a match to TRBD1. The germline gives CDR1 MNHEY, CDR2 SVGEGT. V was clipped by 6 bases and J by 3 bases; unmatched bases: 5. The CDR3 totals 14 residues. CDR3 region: CASSLDRGTDTQYF. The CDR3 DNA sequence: TGTGCCAGCAGCCTCGACAGGGGAACAGATACGCAGTATTTT.

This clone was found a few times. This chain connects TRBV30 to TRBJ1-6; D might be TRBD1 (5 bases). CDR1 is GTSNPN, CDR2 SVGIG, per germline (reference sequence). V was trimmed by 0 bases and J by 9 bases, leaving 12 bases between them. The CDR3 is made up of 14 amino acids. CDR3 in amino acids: CAWSVGQGGSPLHF. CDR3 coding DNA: TGTGCCTGGAGTGTAGGGCAGGGTGGTTCACCCCTCCACTTT.

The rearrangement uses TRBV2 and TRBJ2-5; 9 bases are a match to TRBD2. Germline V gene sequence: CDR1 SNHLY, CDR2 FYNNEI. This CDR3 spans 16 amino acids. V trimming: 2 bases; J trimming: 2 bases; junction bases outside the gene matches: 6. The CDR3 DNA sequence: TGTGCCAGCAGTGAATCTCCACTAGCGGGTCAAGAGACCCAGTACTTC. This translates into CASSESPLAGQETQYF.

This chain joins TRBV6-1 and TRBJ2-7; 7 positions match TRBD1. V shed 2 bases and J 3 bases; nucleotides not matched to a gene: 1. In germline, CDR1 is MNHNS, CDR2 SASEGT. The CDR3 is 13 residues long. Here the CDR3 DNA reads TGTGCCAGCAGTGAAACAGGGGACTACGAGCAGTACTTC. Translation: CASSETGDYEQYF.

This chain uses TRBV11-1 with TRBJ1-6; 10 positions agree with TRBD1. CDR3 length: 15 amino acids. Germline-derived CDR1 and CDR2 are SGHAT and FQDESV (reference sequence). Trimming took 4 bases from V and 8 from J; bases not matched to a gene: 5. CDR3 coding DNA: TGTGCCAGCAGCTCCGGGACAGGGGATCATTCACCCCTCCACTTT. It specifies CASSSGTGDHSPLHF. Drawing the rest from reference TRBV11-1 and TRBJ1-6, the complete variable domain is EAEVAQSPRYKITEKSQAVAFWCDPISGHATLYWYRQILGQGPELLVQFQDESVVDDSQLPKDRFSAERLKGVDSTLKIQPAELGDSAMYLCASSSGTGDHSPLHFGNGTRLTVT.

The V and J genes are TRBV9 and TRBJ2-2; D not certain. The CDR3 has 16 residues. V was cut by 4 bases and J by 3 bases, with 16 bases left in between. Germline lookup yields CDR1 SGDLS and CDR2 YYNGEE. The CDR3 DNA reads TGTGCCAGCAGCAACCAGCCCAGCGCTGACACCGGGGAGCTGTTTTTT. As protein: CASSNQPSADTGELFF. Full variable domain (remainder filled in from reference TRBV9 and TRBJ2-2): DSGVTQTPKHLITATGQRVTLRCSPRSGDLSVYWYQQSLDQGLQFLIQYYNGEERAKGNILERFSAQQFPDLHSELNLSSLELGDSALYFCASSNQPSADTGELFFGEGSRLTVL.

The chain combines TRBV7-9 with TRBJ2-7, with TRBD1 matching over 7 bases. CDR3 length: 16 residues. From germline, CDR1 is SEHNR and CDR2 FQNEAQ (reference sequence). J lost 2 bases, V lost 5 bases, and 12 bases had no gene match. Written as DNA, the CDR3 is TGTGCCAGCAGCACCTGGGGACAGAGAACTCCCTACGAGCAGTACTTC. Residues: CASSTWGQRTPYEQYF.

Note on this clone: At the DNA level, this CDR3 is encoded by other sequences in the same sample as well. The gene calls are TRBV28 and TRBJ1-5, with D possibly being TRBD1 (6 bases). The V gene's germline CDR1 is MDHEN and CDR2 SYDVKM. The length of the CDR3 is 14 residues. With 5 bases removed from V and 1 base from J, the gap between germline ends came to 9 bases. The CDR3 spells CASSITGSNQPQHF. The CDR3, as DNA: TGTGCCAGCAGTATTACAGGGAGCAATCAGCCCCAGCATTTT.

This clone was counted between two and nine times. The CDR3 spells CASSLVDSEYEQYF. For the CDR3, the DNA is TGTGCCAGCAGTTTAGTCGATTCAGAATACGAGCAGTACTTC. V is TRBV28 and J is TRBJ2-7; D is unclear. There are 14 residues in the CDR3. Trimming left V 2 bases short and J 4 bases short, with 12 bases between. Germline assignment: CDR1 MDHEN and CDR2 SYDVKM. Together with reference TRBV28 and TRBJ2-7, the CDR3 gives the full variable domain: DVKVTQSSRYLVKRTGEKVFLECVQDMDHENMFWYRQDPGLGLRLIYFSYDVKMKEKGDIPEGYSVSREKKERFSLILESASTNQTSMYLCASSLVDSEYEQYFGPGTRLTVT.

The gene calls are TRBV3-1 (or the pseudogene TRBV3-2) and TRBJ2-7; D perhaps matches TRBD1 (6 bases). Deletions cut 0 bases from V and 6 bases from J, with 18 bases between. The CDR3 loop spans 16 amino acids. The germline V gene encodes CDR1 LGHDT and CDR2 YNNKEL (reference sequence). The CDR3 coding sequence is TGTGCCAGCAGCCAAGATCTTGTCCCAGGGGCTACCGAGCAGTACTTC. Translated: CASSQDLVPGATEQYF.

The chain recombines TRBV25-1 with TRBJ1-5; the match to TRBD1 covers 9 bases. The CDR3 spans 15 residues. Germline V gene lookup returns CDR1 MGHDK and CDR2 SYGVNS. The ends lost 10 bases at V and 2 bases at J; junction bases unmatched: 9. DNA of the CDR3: TGTGCCACCTCGGGACAGGGAGGTGGCAATCAGCCCCAGCATTTT. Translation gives CATSGQGGGNQPQHF. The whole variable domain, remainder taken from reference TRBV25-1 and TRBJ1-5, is EADIYQTPRYLVIGTGKKITLECSQTMGHDKMYWYQQDPGMELHLIHYSYGVNSTEKGDLSSESTVSRIRTEHFPLTLESARPSHTSQYLCATSGQGGGNQPQHFGDGTRLSIL.

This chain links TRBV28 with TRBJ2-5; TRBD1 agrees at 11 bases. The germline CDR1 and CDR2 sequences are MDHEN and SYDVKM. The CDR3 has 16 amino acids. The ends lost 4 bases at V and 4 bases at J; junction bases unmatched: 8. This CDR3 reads CASSSPGQGDGETQYF. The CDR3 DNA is TGTGCCAGCAGTTCACCGGGACAGGGGGATGGAGAGACCCAGTACTTC.

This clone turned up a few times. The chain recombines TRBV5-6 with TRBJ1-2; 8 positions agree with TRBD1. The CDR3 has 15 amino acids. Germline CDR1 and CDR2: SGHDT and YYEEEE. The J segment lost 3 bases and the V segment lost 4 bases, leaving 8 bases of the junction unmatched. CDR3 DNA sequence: TGTGCCAGCAGCCGGGGAACGGGACAGGACTATGGCTACACCTTC. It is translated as CASSRGTGQDYGYTF.

CDR3 in amino acids: CASSFLAGVGNEQFF. CDR3 nucleotide sequence: TGTGCCAGCAGTTTCTTAGCGGGAGTAGGCAATGAGCAGTTCTTC. The V gene is TRBV6-5, the J gene TRBJ2-1; 9 bases are shared with TRBD2. The germline gives CDR1 MNHEY, CDR2 SVGAGI. V trimming: 4 bases; J trimming: 6 bases; junction bases outside the gene matches: 7. The CDR3 has 15 residues.